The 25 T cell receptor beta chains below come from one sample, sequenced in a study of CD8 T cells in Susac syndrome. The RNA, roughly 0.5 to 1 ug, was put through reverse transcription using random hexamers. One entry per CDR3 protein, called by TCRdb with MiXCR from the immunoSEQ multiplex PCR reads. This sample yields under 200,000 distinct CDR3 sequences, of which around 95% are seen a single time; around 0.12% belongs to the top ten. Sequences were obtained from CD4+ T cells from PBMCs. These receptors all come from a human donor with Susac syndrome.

This CDR3 reads CASSRTGGFEQYF. The DNA for the CDR3 is TGTGCCAGTAGTAGGACAGGGGGATTCGAGCAGTACTTC. The V call is TRBV19, the J call TRBJ2-7; TRBD1 agrees at 10 bases. Losses at the gene ends were 4 bases for V and 6 bases for J; bases not matched to a gene: 3. This CDR3 has 13 amino acids. Germline V gene sequence: CDR1 LNHDA, CDR2 SQIVND (reference sequence). Together with reference TRBV19 and TRBJ2-7, the CDR3 gives the full variable domain: DGGITQSPKYLFRKEGQNVTLSCEQNLNHDAMYWYRQDPGQGLRLIYYSQIVNDFQKGDIAEGYSVSREKKESFPLTVTSAQKNPTAFYLCASSRTGGFEQYFGPGTRLTVT.

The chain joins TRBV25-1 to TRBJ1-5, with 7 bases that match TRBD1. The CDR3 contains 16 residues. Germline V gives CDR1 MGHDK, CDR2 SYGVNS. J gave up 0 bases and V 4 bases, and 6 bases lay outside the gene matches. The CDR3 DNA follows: TGTGCCAGCAGTGGCTCGTACAGGGGTAGCAATCAGCCCCAGCATTTT. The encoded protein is CASSGSYRGSNQPQHF.

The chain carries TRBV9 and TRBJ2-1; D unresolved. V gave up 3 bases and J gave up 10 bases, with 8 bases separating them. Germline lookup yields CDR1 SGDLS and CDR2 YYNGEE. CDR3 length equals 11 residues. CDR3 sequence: CASSAGPEQFF. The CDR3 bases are TGTGCCAGCAGCGCCGGACCCGAGCAGTTCTTC.

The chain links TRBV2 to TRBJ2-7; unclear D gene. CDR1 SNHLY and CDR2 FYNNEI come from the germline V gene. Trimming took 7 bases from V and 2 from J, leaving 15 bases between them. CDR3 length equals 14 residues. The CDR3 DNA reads TGTGCCAGCACCCCGGGTTTGGTTCCCTACGAGCAGTACTTC. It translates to CASTPGLVPYEQYF.

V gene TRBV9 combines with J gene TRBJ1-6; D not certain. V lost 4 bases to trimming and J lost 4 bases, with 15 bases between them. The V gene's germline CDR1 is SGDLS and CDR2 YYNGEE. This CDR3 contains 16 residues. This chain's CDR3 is CASSPGLLGYNSPLHF. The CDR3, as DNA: TGTGCCAGCAGCCCTGGACTCCTCGGGTATAATTCACCCCTCCACTTT.

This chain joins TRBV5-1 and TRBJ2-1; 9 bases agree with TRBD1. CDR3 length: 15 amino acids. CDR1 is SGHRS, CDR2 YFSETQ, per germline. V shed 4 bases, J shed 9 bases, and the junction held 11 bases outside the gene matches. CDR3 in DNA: TGCGCCAGCAGCGCCTCGACAGGGGGTACGGGTGAGCAGTTCTTC. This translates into CASSASTGGTGEQFF.

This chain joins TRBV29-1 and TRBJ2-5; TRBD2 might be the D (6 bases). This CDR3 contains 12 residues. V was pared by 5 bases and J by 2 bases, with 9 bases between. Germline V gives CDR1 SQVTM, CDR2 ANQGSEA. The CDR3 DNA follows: TGCAGCGTTATCGCGGGGCAAGAGACCCAGTACTTC. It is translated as CSVIAGQETQYF.

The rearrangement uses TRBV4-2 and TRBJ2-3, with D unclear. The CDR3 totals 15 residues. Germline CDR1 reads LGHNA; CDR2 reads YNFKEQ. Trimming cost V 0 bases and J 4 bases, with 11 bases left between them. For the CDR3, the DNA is TGTGCCAGCAGCCAAGACCAGGTCTCTGCAGATACGCAGTATTTT. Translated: CASSQDQVSADTQYF.

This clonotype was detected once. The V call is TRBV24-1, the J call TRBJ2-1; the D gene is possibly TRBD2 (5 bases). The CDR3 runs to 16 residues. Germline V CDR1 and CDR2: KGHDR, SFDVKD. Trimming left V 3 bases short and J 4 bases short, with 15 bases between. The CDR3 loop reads CATSDRSGARYNEQFF. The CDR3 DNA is TGTGCCACCAGTGATCGGAGCGGAGCGAGGTACAATGAGCAGTTCTTC.

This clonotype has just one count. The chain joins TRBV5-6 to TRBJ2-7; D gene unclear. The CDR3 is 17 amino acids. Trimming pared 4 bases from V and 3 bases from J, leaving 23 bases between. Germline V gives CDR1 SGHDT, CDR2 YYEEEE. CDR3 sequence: CASSTRAMGTVLYEQYF. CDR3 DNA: TGTGCCAGCAGCACCCGAGCAATGGGTACGGTGCTCTACGAGCAGTACTTC.

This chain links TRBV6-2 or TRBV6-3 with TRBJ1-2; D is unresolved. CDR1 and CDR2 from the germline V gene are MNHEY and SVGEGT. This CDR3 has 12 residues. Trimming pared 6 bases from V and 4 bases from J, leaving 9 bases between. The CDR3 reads CASSSVIYGYTF. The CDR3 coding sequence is TGTGCCAGCAGCTCAGTCATCTATGGCTACACCTTC.

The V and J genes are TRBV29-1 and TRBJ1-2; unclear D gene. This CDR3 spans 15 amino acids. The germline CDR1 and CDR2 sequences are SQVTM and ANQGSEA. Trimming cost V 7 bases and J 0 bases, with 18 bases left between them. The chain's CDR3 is CSAGGTGRTNYGYTF. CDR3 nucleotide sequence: TGCAGCGCCGGAGGCACGGGCCGAACTAACTATGGCTACACCTTC.

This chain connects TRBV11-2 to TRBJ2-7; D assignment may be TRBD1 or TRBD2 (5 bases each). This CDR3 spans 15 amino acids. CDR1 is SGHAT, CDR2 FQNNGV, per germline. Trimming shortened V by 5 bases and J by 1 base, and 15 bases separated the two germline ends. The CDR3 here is CASSKGQGPSYEQYF. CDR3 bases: TGTGCCAGCAGCAAAGGTCAGGGACCTTCCTACGAGCAGTACTTC.

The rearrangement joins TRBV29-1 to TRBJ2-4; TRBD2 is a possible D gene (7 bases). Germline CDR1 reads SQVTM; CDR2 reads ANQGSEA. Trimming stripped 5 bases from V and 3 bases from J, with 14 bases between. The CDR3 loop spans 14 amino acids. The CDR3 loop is CSVWGGQGKNIQYF. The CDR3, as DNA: TGCAGCGTTTGGGGGGGGCAAGGCAAAAACATTCAGTACTTC. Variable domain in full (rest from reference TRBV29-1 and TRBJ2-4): SAVISQKPSRDICQRGTSLTIQCQVDSQVTMMFWYRQQPGQSLTLIATANQGSEATYESGFVIDKFPISRPNLTFSTLTVSNMSPEDSSIYLCSVWGGQGKNIQYFGAGTRLSVL.

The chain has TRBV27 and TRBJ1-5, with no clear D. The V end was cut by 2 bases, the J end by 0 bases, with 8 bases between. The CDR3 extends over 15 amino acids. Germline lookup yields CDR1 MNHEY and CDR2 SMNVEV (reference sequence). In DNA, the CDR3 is TGTGCCAGCAGTTTAGGGCAGCATAGCAATCAGCCCCAGCATTTT. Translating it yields CASSLGQHSNQPQHF.

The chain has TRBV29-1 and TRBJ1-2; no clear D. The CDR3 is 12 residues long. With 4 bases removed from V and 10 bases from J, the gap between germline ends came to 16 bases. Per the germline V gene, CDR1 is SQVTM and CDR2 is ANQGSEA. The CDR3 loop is CSVVLAGSNYTF. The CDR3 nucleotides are TGCAGCGTTGTCTTGGCGGGGTCGAACTACACCTTC. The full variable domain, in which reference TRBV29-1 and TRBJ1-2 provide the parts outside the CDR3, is SAVISQKPSRDICQRGTSLTIQCQVDSQVTMMFWYRQQPGQSLTLIATANQGSEATYESGFVIDKFPISRPNLTFSTLTVSNMSPEDSSIYLCSVVLAGSNYTFGSGTRLTVV.

For the CDR3, the DNA is TGCGCCAGCAGCCAGAGGACGGGCTCCGGAGATACGCAGTATTTT. This codes for CASSQRTGSGDTQYF. V usage is TRBV4-3 and J usage is TRBJ2-3; no clear D. V dropped 3 bases and J dropped 5 bases, with 15 bases sitting between them. CDR3 size: 15 residues. Germline CDR1 LGHNA, CDR2 YSLEER.

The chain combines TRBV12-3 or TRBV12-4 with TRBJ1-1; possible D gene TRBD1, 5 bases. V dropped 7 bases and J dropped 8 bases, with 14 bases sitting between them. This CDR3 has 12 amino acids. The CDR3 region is CASTPRGTEAFF. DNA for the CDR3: TGTGCCAGCACCCCGCGCGGGACCGAAGCTTTCTTT.

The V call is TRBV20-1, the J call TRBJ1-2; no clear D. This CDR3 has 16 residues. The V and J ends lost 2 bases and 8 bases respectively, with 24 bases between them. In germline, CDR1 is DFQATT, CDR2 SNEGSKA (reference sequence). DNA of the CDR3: TGCAGTGCTAGACCCGGGCCAGGTGCACCTCCACCGGGCTACACCTTC. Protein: CSARPGPGAPPPGYTF.

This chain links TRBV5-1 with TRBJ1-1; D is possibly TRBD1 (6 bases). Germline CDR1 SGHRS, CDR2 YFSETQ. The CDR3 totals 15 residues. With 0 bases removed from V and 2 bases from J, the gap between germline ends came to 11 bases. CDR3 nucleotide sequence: TGCGCCAGCAGCTTGGGACCGGGGACAAACACTGAAGCTTTCTTT. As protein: CASSLGPGTNTEAFF.

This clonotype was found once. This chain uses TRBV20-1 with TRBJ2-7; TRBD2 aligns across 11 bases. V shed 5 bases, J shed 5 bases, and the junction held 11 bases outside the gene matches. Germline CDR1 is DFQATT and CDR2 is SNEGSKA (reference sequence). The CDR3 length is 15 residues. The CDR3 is CSAPLAGGPLNEQYF. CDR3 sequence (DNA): TGCAGTGCTCCTTTAGCGGGAGGGCCGCTCAACGAGCAGTACTTC.

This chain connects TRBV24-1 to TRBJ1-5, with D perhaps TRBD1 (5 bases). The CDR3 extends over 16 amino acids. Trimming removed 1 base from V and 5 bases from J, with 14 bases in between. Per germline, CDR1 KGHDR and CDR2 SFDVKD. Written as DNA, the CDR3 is TGTGCCACCAGTGATTTTCGGGGGAACGGGCATCAGCCCCAGCATTTT. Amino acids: CATSDFRGNGHQPQHF.

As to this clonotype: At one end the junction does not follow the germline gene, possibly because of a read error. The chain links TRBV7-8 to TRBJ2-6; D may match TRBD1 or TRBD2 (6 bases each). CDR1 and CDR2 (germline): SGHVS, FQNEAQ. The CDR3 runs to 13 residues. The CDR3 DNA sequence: TGTGCCAGCAGCTCTCCGGGGGCCAACGTCCTGATTTTC. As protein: CASSSPGANVLIF.

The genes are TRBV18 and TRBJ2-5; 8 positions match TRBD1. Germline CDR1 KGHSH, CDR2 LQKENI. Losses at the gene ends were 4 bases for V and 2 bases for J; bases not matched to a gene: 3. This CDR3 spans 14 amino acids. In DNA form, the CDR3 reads TGTGCCAGCTCACTTGACAGGGGACAAGAGACCCAGTACTTC. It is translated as CASSLDRGQETQYF.

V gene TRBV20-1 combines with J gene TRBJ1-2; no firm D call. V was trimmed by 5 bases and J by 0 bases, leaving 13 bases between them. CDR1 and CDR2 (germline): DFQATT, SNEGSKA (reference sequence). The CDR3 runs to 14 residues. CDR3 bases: TGCAGTGCTCCAGGCAGGTGGCCTAACTATGGCTACACCTTC. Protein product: CSAPGRWPNYGYTF.